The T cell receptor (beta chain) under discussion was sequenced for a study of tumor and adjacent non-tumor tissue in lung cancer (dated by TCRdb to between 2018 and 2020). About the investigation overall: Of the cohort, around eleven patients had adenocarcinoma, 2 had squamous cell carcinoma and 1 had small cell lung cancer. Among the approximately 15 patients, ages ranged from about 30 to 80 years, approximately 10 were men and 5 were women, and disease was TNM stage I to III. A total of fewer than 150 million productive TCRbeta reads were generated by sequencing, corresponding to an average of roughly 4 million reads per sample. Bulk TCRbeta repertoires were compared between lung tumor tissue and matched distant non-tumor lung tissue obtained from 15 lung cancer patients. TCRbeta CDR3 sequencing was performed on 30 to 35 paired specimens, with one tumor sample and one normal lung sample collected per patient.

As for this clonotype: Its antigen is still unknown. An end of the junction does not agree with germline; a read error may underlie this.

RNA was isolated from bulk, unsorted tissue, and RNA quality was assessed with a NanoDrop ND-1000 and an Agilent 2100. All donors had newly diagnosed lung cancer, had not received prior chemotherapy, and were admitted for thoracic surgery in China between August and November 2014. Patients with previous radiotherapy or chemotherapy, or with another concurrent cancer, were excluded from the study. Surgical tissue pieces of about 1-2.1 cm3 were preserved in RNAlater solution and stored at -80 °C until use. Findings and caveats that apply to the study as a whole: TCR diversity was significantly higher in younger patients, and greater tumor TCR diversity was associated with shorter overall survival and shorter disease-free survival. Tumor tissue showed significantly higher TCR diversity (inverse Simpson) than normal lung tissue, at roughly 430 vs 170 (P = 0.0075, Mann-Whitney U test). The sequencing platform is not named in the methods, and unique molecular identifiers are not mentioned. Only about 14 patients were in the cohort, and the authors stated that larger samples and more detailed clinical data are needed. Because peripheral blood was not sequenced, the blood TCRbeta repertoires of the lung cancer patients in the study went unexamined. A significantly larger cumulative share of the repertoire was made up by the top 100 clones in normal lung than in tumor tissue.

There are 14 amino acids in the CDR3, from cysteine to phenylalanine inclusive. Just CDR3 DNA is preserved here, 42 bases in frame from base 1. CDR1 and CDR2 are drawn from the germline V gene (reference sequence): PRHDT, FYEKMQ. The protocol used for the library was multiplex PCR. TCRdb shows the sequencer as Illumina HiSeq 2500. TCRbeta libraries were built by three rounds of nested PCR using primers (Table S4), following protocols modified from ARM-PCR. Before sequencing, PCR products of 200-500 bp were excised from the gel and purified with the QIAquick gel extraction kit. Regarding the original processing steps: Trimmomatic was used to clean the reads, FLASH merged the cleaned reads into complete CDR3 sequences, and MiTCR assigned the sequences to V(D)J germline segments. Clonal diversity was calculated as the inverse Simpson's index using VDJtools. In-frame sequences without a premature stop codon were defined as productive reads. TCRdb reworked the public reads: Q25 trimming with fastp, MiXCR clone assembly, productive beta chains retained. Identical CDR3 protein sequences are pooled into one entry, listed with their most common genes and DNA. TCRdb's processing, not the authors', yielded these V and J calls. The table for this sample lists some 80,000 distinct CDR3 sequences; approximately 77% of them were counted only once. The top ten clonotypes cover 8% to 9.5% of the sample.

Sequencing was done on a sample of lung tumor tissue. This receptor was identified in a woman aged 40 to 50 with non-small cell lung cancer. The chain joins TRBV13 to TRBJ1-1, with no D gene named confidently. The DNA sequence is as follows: TGTGTCAGCAGCCCGGTGGCAGTGAACACTGAAGCTGTCTTT. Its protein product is CVSSPVAVNTEAVF.